This T cell receptor (beta chain) derives from a study of cytomegalovirus exposure and HLA in healthy donors. Overall study findings and caveats: By HLA locus, TCR association rates varied in a later analysis, with DRB1 showing the most and HLA-C the fewest. Presence/absence analyses assumed roughly uniform sequencing depth across donors. Segments of the TCR beta V type were, in most cases, productive about 87% or about 30% of the time in an earlier analysis.

Healthy bone marrow donors formed the donor group. Turning to this clone: Its antigen is as yet unknown.

The PCR ran on 60 Vbeta and 13 Jbeta primers. The repertoire was sequenced with immunoSEQ multiplex PCR; TCRdb's copy has only in-frame clones and lacks some. The sample lists fewer than 200,000 clones, about 84% occurring once. CDR3 length equals 16 residues. Germline V lookup: CDR1 MNHNS, CDR2 SASEGT. The J segment lost 5 bases and the V segment lost 1 base, leaving 8 bases of the junction unmatched. The sample comprised PBMCs. The chain combines TRBV6-1 with TRBJ2-5; TRBD1 aligns across 9 bases. The sequence was obtained from a woman aged 30 to 39 in good health and CMV-seropositive. CDR3 sequence: CASSEVDRGILETQYF. The DNA for the CDR3 is TGTGCCAGCAGTGAAGTCGACAGGGGGATTTTGGAGACCCAGTACTTC.